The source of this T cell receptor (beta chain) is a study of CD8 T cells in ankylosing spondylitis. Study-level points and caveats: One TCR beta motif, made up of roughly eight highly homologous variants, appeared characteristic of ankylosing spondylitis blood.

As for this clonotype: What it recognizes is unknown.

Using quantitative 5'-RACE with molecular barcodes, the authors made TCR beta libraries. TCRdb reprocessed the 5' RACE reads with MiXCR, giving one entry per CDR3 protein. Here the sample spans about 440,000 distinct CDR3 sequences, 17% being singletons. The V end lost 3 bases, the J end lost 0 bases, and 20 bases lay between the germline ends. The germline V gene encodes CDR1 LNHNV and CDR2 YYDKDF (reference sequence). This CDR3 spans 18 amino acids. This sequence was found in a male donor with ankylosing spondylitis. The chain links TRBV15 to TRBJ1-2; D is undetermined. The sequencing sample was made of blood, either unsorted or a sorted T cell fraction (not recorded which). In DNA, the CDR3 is TGTGCCACCAGCAGGGGTATGGACGGACTCGCTCCTAACTATGGCTACACCTTC. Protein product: CATSRGMDGLAPNYGYTF.